This T cell receptor (beta chain) was obtained from a study of T cell responses to AZD1222 COVID-19 vaccine. Study results and caveats: Compared with day 0, the breadth and depth of the Spike-specific TCR repertoire rose significantly after two doses of AZD1222. Only a handful of AZD1222 recipients tested seropositive at baseline. Epitopes outside B.1.351 and B.1.1.7 mutated regions reportedly drew nearly half of spike TCRs.

Profiled with immunoSEQ multiplex PCR; TCRdb holds only in-frame clones, not every one. The sample yields over 85,000 clones, roughly nine tenths seen once. As regards this clone: What it recognizes is unknown.

The CDR3 totals 14 residues. CDR1 and CDR2 from the germline V gene are LGHDT and YNNKEL (reference sequence). Trimming removed 2 bases at V and 13 bases at J, with 15 bases between. The origin of this receptor is an adult in good health. V usage is TRBV3-1 (or the pseudogene TRBV3-2) and J usage is TRBJ1-6; D is ambiguous. The material sequenced was peripheral blood, taken on day 0 of AZD1222 vaccination. CDR3 nucleotide sequence: TGTGCCAGCAGCCAAACTAGTCGGGAGCACCCCCTCCACTTT. Translation gives CASSQTSREHPLHF.